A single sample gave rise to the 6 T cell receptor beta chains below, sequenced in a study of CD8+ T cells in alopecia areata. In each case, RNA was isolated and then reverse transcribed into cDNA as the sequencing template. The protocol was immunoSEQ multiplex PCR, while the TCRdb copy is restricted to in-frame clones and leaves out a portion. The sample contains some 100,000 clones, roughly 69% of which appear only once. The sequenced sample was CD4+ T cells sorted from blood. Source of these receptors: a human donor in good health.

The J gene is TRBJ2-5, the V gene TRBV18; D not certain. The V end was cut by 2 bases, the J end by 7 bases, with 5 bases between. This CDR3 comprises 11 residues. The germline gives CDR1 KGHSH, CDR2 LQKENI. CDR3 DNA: TGTGCCAGCTCACCATTAGGGACCCAGTACTTC. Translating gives CASSPLGTQYF.

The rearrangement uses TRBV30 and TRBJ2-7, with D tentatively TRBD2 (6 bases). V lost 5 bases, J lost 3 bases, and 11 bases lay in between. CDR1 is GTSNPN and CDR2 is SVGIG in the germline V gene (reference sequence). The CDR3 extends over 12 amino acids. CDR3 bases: TGTGCCTGGGCCCCCGGGGGCTACGAGCAGTACTTC. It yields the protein CAWAPGGYEQYF.

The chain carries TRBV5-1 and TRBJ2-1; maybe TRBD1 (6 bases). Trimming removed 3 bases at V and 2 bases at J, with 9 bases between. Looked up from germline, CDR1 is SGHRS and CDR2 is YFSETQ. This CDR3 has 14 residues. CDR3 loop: CASSWGQTYNEQFF. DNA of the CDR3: TGCGCCAGCAGCTGGGGACAAACCTACAATGAGCAGTTCTTC.

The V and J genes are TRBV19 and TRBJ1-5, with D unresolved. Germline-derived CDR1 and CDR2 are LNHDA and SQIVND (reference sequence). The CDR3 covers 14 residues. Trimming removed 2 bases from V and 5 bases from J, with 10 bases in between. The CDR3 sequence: CASSISQVDQPQHF. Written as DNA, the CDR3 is TGTGCCAGTAGTATAAGTCAGGTCGATCAGCCCCAGCATTTT.

The chain's CDR3 is CAWSSQGYNEQFF. For the CDR3, the DNA is TGTGCCTGGAGCTCCCAGGGCTACAATGAGCAGTTCTTC. V and J are TRBV30 and TRBJ2-1; possible D gene TRBD1, 5 bases. CDR3 length: 13 amino acids. V gave up 3 bases and J gave up 3 bases, with 9 bases separating them. CDR1 is GTSNPN and CDR2 is SVGIG in the germline V gene (reference sequence).

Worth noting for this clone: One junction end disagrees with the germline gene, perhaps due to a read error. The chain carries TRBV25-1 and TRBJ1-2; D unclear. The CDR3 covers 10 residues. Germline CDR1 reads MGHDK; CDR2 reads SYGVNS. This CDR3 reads CASSDGRILF. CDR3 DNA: TGTGCCAGCAGTGACGGGCGGATCCTCTTC.